What follows are 13 T cell receptor beta chains derived from one specimen sequenced in a study of Graves' ophthalmopathy and Graves' hyperthyroidism (dated by TCRdb to between 2018 and 2020). Sequencing was performed on an Illumina HiSeq 2000. TCR beta CDR3 regions were amplified from RNA transcripts for repertoire sequencing. The first round of RT-PCR was done with HTBI primers and the Qiagen OneStep RT-PCR kit, and was followed by a second round of multiplex PCR, then size selection and purification. TCRdb reanalyzed the raw reads on its own, using fastp at Q25 for trimming and MiXCR for clone calling, and kept in-frame beta chains. Rows merge per CDR3 protein into single entries with the most common DNA and genes. The sample table contains a few hundred thousand distinct CDR3 sequences; only one count was recorded for 15% to 20% of them. The ten most abundant clones make up roughly 2.6% of the sample.

The sequenced sample was peripheral blood. The receptors come from an adult woman with stable Graves' hyperthyroidism.

This clonotype occurred many times. The V and J genes are TRBV9 and TRBJ1-2, with D perhaps TRBD1 (6 bases). The ends were cut back, 2 bases at V and 6 bases at J, with 26 bases in the middle. Germline V gene data show CDR1 as SGDLS and CDR2 as YYNGEE. The CDR3 consists of 18 residues. This CDR3 reads CASSVTGTPALGRHGYTF. The CDR3 DNA reads as TGTGCCAGCAGCGTTACAGGGACCCCAGCTCTCGGTCGCCATGGCTACACCTTC.

This clonotype came up many times. The rearrangement joins TRBV12-3 or TRBV12-4 to TRBJ1-5, with D possibly matching TRBD1 (5 bases). Trimming removed 5 bases at V and 2 bases at J, with 10 bases between. This CDR3 has 14 residues. CDR3 nucleotide sequence: TGTGCCAGCAGTCTCCAGGGTGGCAATCAGCCCCAGCATTTT. Translated, it gives CASSLQGGNQPQHF.

At least ten counts were recorded for this clonotype. The chain couples TRBV5-1 to TRBJ2-4; the D is unclear. Germline-derived CDR1 and CDR2 are SGHRS and YFSETQ. Trimming took 2 bases from V and 7 from J, leaving 10 bases between them. This CDR3 has 13 residues. The CDR3 spells CASSFEELNIQYF. The CDR3 DNA reads as TGCGCCAGCAGCTTTGAAGAGCTGAACATTCAGTACTTC. Filled out from reference TRBV5-1 and TRBJ2-4, the complete variable domain reads KAGVTQTPRYLIKTRGQQVTLSCSPISGHRSVSWYQQTPGQGLQFLFEYFSETQRNKGNFPGRFSGRQFSNSRSEMNVSTLELGDSALYLCASSFEELNIQYFGAGTRLSVL.

Turning to this clonotype: This likely comes from a read error, as the CDR3 has no conserved phenylalanine or tryptophan at its end. The chain combines TRBV3-1 with TRBJ2-2; either TRBD1 or TRBD2 may fit D (5 bases each). Trimming stripped 4 bases from V and 7 bases from J, with 13 bases between. CDR1 is LGHDT, CDR2 YNNKEL, per germline (reference sequence). The CDR3 runs to 14 residues. As DNA, the CDR3 is TGTGCCAGCAGCCCAACCGGGACCGACGGGGAGCTGTTTCTT. This gives the protein CASSPTGTDGELFL.

This clonotype was detected ten times or more. The chain links TRBV5-1 to TRBJ1-1; D unresolved. Germline V gene lookup returns CDR1 SGHRS and CDR2 YFSETQ. This CDR3 spans 15 amino acids. The ends were cut back, 4 bases at V and 5 bases at J, with 18 bases in the middle. CDR3 in amino acids: CASSPTGPPGTEAFF. The CDR3 DNA sequence: TGCGCCAGCAGCCCTACCGGACCCCCCGGGACTGAAGCTTTCTTT.

This clonotype occurred many times. The chain employs TRBV7-2 and TRBJ2-7, with a tentative D call TRBD2 (5 bases). Germline loops: CDR1 SGHTA, CDR2 FQGNSA. The CDR3 extends over 14 amino acids. V lost 5 bases to trimming and J lost 4 bases, with 15 bases between them. CDR3 in DNA: TGTGCCAGCAGCCCTACGAGGGCCGATTACGAGCAGTACTTC. Its protein is CASSPTRADYEQYF.

This clonotype was observed at least ten times. The chain uses TRBV20-1 and TRBJ1-1; D is unresolved. The CDR3 contains 14 residues. Germline V lookup: CDR1 DFQATT, CDR2 SNEGSKA (reference sequence). Trimming left V 1 base short and J 1 base short, with 10 bases between. CDR3 amino acids: CSARGRMANTEAFF. The DNA of the CDR3 is TGCAGTGCTAGAGGGAGGATGGCGAACACTGAAGCTTTCTTT.

This clonotype was observed at least ten times. The genes are TRBV7-2 and TRBJ2-6, with D maybe TRBD1 (5 bases). The CDR3 runs 16 residues. Germline V gene sequence: CDR1 SGHTA, CDR2 FQGNSA. Trimming cost V 2 bases and J 1 base, with 9 bases left between them. The CDR3 bases are TGTGCCAGCAGCTTAAGCAGGGCTTCTGGGGCCAACGTCCTGACTTTC. Translated: CASSLSRASGANVLTF.

The CDR3 DNA reads TGTGCCAGCAGTTATTTCCCCCAGGGGGCAGACACTGAAGCTTTCTTT. This sequence encodes CASSYFPQGADTEAFF. The rearrangement joins TRBV6-5 to TRBJ1-1, with 8 positions matching TRBD1. Germline V gene lookup returns CDR1 MNHEY and CDR2 SVGAGI. The ends lost 3 bases at V and 3 bases at J; junction bases unmatched: 9. The CDR3 is 16 residues long.

There are a few counts of this clonotype. The J gene is TRBJ1-4, the V gene TRBV28; 7 positions match TRBD1. The CDR3 contains 15 residues. Germline CDR1 is MDHEN and CDR2 is SYDVKM. Germline trimming cut 5 bases from V and 5 bases from J; bases unmatched to any gene: 8. CDR3 in amino acids: CASSPGTAKNEKLFF. The CDR3 DNA follows: TGTGCCAGCAGTCCCGGGACAGCTAAGAATGAAAAACTGTTTTTT.

This clonotype showed up many times. The V and J genes are TRBV12-3 or TRBV12-4 and TRBJ1-1, with 10 bases that match TRBD1. CDR3 length: 16 amino acids. The V segment lost 6 bases and the J segment 6 bases; nucleotides outside the gene matches: 13. As DNA, the CDR3 is TGTGCCAGCAGCCCGGGACAGGGGAATGGGGGAGCTGAAGCTTTCTTT. Residues: CASSPGQGNGGAEAFF.

The sample holds many counts of this clonotype. V gene TRBV5-1 combines with J gene TRBJ2-7; 11 nucleotides line up with TRBD1. There are 15 residues in the CDR3. Germline loops: CDR1 SGHRS, CDR2 YFSETQ. V lost 4 bases, J lost 4 bases, and 7 bases stayed unmatched. The CDR3 loop is CASSNRDRGFYEQYF. As DNA, the CDR3 is TGCGCCAGCAGCAACCGGGACAGGGGGTTTTACGAGCAGTACTTC.

This clonotype showed up many times. The chain joins TRBV7-2 to TRBJ2-7, with TRBD2 as a possible D gene (6 bases). The CDR3 loop spans 15 amino acids. Germline V gene data show CDR1 as SGHTA and CDR2 as FQGNSA. Trimming took off 1 base at V and 3 bases at J, with 13 bases between the two ends. CDR3 DNA: TGTGCCAGCAGCTTAGTGAGCGGGTCAGACTACGAGCAGTACTTC. This sequence encodes CASSLVSGSDYEQYF.